This TCR beta chain originates from a study of regulatory T cells in long-lasting Graves disease. The TCR beta library used iRepertoire HTBI primers with Arm-PCR amplification of CDR3. Via MiXCR, TCRdb re-called the multiplex PCR reads, giving one row per CDR3 protein. The sample includes roughly 500,000 distinct CDR3 sequences, around a fifth seen only once; the top ten take around 7%. This clonotype has ten or more counts. No antigen is known for it. The study's findings and limits: Limited sample numbers may have lowered accuracy. Tissue studied was limited to peripheral blood, excluding thyroid tissue.

Time point noted: persistent/refractory GD, antithyroid drugs over 5 years with positive TRAb. Isolated PBMC RNA provided the starting material for the TCR library. Sample: peripheral blood mononuclear cells (PBMCs), taken when the disease was refractory, from a patient treated with antithyroid drugs. The sequence came from a female donor with Graves disease.

CDR3 sequence: CASSLINRGGADGYTF. The DNA of the CDR3 is TGTGCCAGCAGTTTAATTAATAGAGGGGGCGCGGATGGCTACACCTTC. The chain uses TRBV12-3 or TRBV12-4 and TRBJ1-2, with TRBD1 matching 7 bases. The J segment lost 6 bases and the V segment lost 2 bases, leaving 12 bases of the junction unmatched. This CDR3 has 16 residues.